Detailed here is one T cell receptor (beta chain). This sample stems from a study of cytomegalovirus exposure and HLA in healthy donors. Whole-study context: In a later analysis, it was reported that the 90 to 150 validation repertoires had been produced on the same platform as the 600 to 850 repertoires belonging to the first cohort.

The donors belonged to the approximately 120-subject validation cohort, separate from the roughly 670-subject first cohort. Sequencing used immunoSEQ multiplex PCR; TCRdb keeps in-frame clones, though not all of them. Of 80,000 to 95,000 clones listed, roughly 96% are singletons. Germline loops: CDR1 MDHEN, CDR2 SYDVKM. V dropped 9 bases and J dropped 8 bases, with 13 bases sitting between them. The CDR3 has 12 amino acids. This chain joins TRBV28 and TRBJ1-4; D ambiguous. Sequenced material: PBMCs. This clonotype was obtained from a woman younger than 35 in good health and CMV-seronegative. The CDR3 sequence is CASQSGWEKLFF. Written as DNA, the CDR3 is TGTGCCAGTCAATCCGGTTGGGAAAAACTGTTTTTT.